This is a list of T cell receptor beta chains from one sample in a study of cytomegalovirus exposure and HLA in healthy donors. The repertoire was sequenced with immunoSEQ multiplex PCR; TCRdb's copy has only in-frame clones and lacks some. The sample includes some 170,000 clones, over 70% of them seen just once. Sequenced sample: PBMCs. These receptors originate from a man in his thirties or forties in good health and CMV-seronegative. Both conserved end residues are part of each CDR3. The order of the fields is CDR3 DNA, CDR3 protein, J gene, D gene, clone size, V gene. D genes are given only for firm matches. Some rows mark clone size as missing; the rest say once, few, many or name a class of expanded clone.

TGTGCCAGCAGCTCTCCGGACAATCCCTACGAGCAGTACTTC CASSSPDNPYEQYF TRBJ2-7 - few TRBV5-4
TGTGCCAGCAGTTTCCAACCAGGGATAGCTAACTATGGCTACACCTTC CASSFQPGIANYGYTF TRBJ1-2 - - TRBV6-5
TGTGCCAGCAGTCCATTCCTAGCGGGGGGGCCAGCCGGGGAGCTGTTTTTT CASSPFLAGGPAGELFF TRBJ2-2 TRBD2 - TRBV27
TGTGCCAGCAGTGTACAGGCCTACAATGAGCAGTTCTTC CASSVQAYNEQFF TRBJ2-1 - - TRBV27
TGTGCCAGCTCACCCGGACAGTTCTATGGCTACACCTTC CASSPGQFYGYTF TRBJ1-2 - - TRBV18
TGCGCCAGCAGCTTGGAAATGAACATCGGGGAGCTGTTTTTT CASSLEMNIGELFF TRBJ2-2 - few TRBV5-1
TGTGCCAGCAGCTTGGAGGGAGGAACAGATACGCAGTATTTT CASSLEGGTDTQYF TRBJ2-3 - - TRBV5-6
TGTGCCAGCAGCTTCCCCGGGACAGCAGCCCTAATCTATGGCTACACCTTC CASSFPGTAALIYGYTF TRBJ1-2 TRBD1 - TRBV7-2
TGCGCCAGCAGCTCTGGCCTCGGAGTAACTGGAAACACCATATATTTT CASSSGLGVTGNTIYF TRBJ1-3 - - TRBV5-1
TGTGCCTGGAGCGAAGGCGGGACTAACACTGAAGCTTTCTTT CAWSEGGTNTEAFF TRBJ1-1 - - TRBV30
TGCGCCAGCAGCTTGACAGGGACGAACACTGAAGCTTTCTTT CASSLTGTNTEAFF TRBJ1-1 - - TRBV5-1
TGCACCAGCAGCCAGCCCCCAGGGGGGACTAGTAGGCTTTGGTTGAATGAGCAGTTCTTC CTSSQPPGGTSRLWLNEQFF TRBJ2-1 - - TRBV1
TGTGCCAGCAGAGACAGTTCGGCCTACGAGCAGTACTTC CASRDSSAYEQYF TRBJ2-7 - - TRBV6-1
TGCAGCGTTGAATCAGGGCTGGGAACTGAAGCTTTCTTT CSVESGLGTEAFF TRBJ1-1 - - TRBV29-1
TGTGCCAGCAGCCCTAGACAGGGCAATCAGCCCCAGCATTTT CASSPRQGNQPQHF TRBJ1-5 - - TRBV7-2
TGCGCCAGCAGCCCCAACTTCGTCCAGAACACTGAAGCTTTCTTT CASSPNFVQNTEAFF TRBJ1-1 - - TRBV5-1
TGCGCCAGCAGCCCCGGGACTAGCGGGAGAGCTCTCTACAATGAGCAGTTCTTC CASSPGTSGRALYNEQFF TRBJ2-1 TRBD2 - TRBV4-1
TGTGCCAGCACCAATGAGGGATTTCAGCCCCAGCATTTT CASTNEGFQPQHF TRBJ1-5 - - TRBV28
TGTGCCTGGAGAGACAGGGGAAGGATTTATGGTAATTCACCCCTCCACTTT CAWRDRGRIYGNSPLHF TRBJ1-6 TRBD1 - TRBV30
TGTGCCAGCAGCTCAGGGTTCGAGCAGTACTTC CASSSGFEQYF TRBJ2-7 - few TRBV5-6
TGTGCCAGCAGCTTAGAAAGTAAGGGGATAGAAGGGAGCACAGATACGCAGTATTTT CASSLESKGIEGSTDTQYF TRBJ2-3 - - TRBV11-3
TGTGCCTGGAGTCCCCGGACAGCCCTTAGCTACGAGCAGTACTTC CAWSPRTALSYEQYF TRBJ2-7 - few TRBV30
TGTGCCAGCAGCTTAGATTTTTTGGGAGCGAAAGCTCTTTCCGAGCAGTACTTC CASSLDFLGAKALSEQYF TRBJ2-7 - few TRBV11-2